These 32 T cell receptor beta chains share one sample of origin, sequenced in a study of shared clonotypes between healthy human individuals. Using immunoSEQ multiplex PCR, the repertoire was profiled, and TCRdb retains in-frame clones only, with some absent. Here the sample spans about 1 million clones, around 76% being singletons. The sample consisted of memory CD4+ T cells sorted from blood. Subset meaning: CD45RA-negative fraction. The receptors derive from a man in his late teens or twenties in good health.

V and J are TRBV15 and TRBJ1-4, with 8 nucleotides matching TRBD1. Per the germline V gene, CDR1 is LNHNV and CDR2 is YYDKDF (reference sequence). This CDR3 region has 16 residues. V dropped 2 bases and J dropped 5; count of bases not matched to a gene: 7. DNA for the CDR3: TGTGCCACCAGCAGACAAGCCGGGACAGGAAATGAAAAACTGTTTTTT. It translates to CATSRQAGTGNEKLFF.

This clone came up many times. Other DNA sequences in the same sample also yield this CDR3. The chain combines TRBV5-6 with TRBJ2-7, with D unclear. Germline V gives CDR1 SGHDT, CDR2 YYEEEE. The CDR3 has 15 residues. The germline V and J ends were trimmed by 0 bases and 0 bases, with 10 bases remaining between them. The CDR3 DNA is TGTGCCAGCAGCTTGGGTCTGGGTTCCTCCTACGAGCAGTACTTC. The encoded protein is CASSLGLGSSYEQYF.

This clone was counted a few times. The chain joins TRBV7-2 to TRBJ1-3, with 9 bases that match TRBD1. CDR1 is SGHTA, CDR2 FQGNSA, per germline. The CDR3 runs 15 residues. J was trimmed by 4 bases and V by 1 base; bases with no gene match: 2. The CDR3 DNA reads TGTGCCAGCAGCTTAGATACAGGGGGCGGAAACACCATATATTTT. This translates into CASSLDTGGGNTIYF.

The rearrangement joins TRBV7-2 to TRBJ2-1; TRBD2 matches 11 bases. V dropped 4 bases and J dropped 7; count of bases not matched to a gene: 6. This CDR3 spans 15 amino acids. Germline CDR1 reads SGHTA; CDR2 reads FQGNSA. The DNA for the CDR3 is TGTGCCAGCAGCTGGCCCCGACTAGCGGGGAATGAGCAGTTCTTC. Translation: CASSWPRLAGNEQFF.

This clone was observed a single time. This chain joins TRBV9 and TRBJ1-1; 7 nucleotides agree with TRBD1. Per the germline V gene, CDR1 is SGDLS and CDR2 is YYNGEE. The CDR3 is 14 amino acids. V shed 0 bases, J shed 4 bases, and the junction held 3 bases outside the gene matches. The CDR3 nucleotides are TGTGCCAGCAGCGTAGAACAGGGGCTCACTGAAGCTTTCTTT. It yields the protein CASSVEQGLTEAFF.

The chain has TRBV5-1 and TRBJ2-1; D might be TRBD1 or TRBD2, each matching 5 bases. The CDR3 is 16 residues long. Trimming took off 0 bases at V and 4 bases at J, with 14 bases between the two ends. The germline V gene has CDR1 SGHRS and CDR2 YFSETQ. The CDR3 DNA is TGCGCCAGCAGCTTGGTGGATACCGGGGCGTACAATGAGCAGTTCTTC. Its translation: CASSLVDTGAYNEQFF. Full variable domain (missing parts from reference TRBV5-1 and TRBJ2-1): KAGVTQTPRYLIKTRGQQVTLSCSPISGHRSVSWYQQTPGQGLQFLFEYFSETQRNKGNFPGRFSGRQFSNSRSEMNVSTLELGDSALYLCASSLVDTGAYNEQFFGPGTRLTVL.

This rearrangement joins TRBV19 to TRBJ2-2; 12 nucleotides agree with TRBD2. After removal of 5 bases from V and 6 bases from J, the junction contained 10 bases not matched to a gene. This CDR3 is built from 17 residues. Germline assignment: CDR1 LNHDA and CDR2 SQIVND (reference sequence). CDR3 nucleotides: TGTGCCAGTAGTCTGGGACTAGCGGGTTCCTGGTCCGGGGAGCTGTTTTTT. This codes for CASSLGLAGSWSGELFF.

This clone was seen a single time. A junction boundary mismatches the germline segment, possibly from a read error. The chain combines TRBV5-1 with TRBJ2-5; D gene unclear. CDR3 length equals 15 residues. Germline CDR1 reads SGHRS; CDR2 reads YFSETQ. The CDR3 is CASSLAGVKRETQYF. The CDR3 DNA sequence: TGTGCCAGCAGCTTGGCCGGTGTGAAGAGAGAGACCCAGTACTTC.

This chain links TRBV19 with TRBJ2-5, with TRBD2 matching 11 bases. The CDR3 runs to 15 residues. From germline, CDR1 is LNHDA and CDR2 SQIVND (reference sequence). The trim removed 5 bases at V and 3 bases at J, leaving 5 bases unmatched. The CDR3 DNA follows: TGTGCCAGTAGTGGACGACTAGCGGGAAAAGAGACCCAGTACTTC. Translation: CASSGRLAGKETQYF.

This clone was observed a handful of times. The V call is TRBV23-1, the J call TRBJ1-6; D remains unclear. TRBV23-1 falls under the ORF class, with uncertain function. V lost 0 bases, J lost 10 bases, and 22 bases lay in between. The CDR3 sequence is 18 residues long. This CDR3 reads CASSQSKLTPRRRSPLHF. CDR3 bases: TGCGCCAGCAGTCAATCTAAACTTACACCGCGCAGGAGGTCACCCCTCCACTTT.

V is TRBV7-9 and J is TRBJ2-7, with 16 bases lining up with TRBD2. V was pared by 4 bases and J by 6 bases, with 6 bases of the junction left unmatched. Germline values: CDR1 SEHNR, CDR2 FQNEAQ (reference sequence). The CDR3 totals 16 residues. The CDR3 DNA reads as TGTGCCAGCAGCTCCGGGACTAGCGGGGGGGCCGGCGAGCAGTACTTC. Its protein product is CASSSGTSGGAGEQYF.

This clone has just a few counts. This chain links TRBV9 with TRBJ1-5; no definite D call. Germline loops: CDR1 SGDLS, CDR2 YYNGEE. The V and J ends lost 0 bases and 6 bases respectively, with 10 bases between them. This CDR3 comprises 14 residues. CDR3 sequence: CASSVAEGIQPQHF. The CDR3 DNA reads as TGTGCCAGCAGCGTAGCTGAAGGTATTCAGCCCCAGCATTTT. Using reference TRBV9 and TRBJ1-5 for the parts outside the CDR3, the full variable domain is DSGVTQTPKHLITATGQRVTLRCSPRSGDLSVYWYQQSLDQGLQFLIQYYNGEERAKGNILERFSAQQFPDLHSELNLSSLELGDSALYFCASSVAEGIQPQHFGDGTRLSIL.

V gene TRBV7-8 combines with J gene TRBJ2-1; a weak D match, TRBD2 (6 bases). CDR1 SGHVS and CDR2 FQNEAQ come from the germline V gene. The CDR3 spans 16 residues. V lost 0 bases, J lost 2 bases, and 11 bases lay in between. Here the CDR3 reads CASSLAVAGPYNEQFF. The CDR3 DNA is TGTGCCAGCAGCTTAGCCGTGGCGGGACCCTACAATGAGCAGTTCTTC.

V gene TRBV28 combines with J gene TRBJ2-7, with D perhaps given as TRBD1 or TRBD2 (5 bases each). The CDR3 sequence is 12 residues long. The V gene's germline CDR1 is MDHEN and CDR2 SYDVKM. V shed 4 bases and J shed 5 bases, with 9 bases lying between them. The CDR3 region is CASSSGTHEQYF. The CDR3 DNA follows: TGTGCCAGCAGTTCCGGGACGCACGAGCAGTACTTC.

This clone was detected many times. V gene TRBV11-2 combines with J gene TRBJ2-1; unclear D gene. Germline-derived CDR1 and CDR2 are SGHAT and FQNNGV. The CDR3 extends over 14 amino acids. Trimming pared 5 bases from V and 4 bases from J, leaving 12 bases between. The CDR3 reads CASSRQSKYNEQFF. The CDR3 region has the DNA TGTGCCAGCAGCCGCCAAAGTAAATACAATGAGCAGTTCTTC.

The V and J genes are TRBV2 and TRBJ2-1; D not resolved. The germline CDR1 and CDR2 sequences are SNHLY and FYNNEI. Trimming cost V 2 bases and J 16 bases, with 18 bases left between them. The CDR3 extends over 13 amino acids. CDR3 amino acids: CASSEPFDGRPFF. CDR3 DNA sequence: TGTGCCAGCAGTGAACCCTTTGACGGTCGGCCTTTCTTC.

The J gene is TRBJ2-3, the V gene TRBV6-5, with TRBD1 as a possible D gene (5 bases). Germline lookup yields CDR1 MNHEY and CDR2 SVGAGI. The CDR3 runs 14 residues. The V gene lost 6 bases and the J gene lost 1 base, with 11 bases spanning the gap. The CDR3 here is CASSKGLGTDTQYF. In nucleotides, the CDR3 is TGTGCCAGCAGCAAGGGGTTGGGCACAGATACGCAGTATTTT.

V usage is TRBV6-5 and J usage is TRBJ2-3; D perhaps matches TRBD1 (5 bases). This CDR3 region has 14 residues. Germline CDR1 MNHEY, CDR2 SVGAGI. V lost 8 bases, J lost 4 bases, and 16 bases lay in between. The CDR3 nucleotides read TGTGCCAGCGCCCCCGACAGTCATGCAGATACGCAGTATTTT. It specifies CASAPDSHADTQYF.

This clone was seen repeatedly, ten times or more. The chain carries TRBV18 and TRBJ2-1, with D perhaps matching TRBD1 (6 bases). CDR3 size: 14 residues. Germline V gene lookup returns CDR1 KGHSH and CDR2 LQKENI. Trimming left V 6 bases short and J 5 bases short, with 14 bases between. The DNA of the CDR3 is TGTGCCAGCTCTCAGTCAGGGGTCAACAATGAGCAGTTCTTC. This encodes CASSQSGVNNEQFF.

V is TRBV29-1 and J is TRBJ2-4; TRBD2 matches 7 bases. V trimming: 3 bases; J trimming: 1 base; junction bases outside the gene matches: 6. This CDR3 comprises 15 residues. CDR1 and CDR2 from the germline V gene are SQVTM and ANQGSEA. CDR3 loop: CSVEGGPEAKNIQYF. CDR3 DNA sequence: TGCAGCGTTGAGGGAGGGCCGGAGGCCAAAAACATTCAGTACTTC. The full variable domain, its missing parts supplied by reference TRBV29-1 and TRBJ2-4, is SAVISQKPSRDICQRGTSLTIQCQVDSQVTMMFWYRQQPGQSLTLIATANQGSEATYESGFVIDKFPISRPNLTFSTLTVSNMSPEDSSIYLCSVEGGPEAKNIQYFGAGTRLSVL.

The CDR3 is CASSSRFFGSGNTIYF. The DNA for the CDR3 is TGTGCCAGCAGCTCTCGTTTTTTTGGGAGTGGAAACACCATATATTTT. The chain joins TRBV5-6 to TRBJ1-3; D unresolved. Trimming pared 3 bases from V and 3 bases from J, leaving 16 bases between. The CDR3 is 16 amino acids. Germline V lookup: CDR1 SGHDT, CDR2 YYEEEE.

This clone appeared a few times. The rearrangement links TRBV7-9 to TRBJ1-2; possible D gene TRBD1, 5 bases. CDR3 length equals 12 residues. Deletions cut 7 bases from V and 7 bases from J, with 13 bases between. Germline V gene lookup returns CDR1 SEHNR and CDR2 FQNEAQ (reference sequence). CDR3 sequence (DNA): TGTGCCAGCACCACGGGGCGCGGTGGCTACACCTTC. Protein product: CASTTGRGGYTF.

DNA for the CDR3: TGTGCCAGCAGTGCGTTAGGTGAAAAACTGTTTTTT. As protein: CASSALGEKLFF. The V gene is TRBV28, the J gene TRBJ1-4; no firm D call. This CDR3 region has 12 residues. Germline V lookup: CDR1 MDHEN, CDR2 SYDVKM. Deletions cut 5 bases from V and 7 bases from J, with 8 bases between.

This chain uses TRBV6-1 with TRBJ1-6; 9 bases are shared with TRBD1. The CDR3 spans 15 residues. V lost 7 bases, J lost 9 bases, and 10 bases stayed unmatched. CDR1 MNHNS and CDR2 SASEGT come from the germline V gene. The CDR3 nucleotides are TGTGCCAGCAACTTTGGGGGACAGGGTCTTTCACCCCTCCACTTT. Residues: CASNFGGQGLSPLHF.

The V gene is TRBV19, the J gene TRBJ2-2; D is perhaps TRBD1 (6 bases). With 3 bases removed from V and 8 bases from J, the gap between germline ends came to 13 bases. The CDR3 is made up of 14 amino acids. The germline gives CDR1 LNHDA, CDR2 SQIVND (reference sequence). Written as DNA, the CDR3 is TGTGCCAGTAGTATTGCAGGGGTTGGAGGGGAGCTGTTTTTT. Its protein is CASSIAGVGGELFF.

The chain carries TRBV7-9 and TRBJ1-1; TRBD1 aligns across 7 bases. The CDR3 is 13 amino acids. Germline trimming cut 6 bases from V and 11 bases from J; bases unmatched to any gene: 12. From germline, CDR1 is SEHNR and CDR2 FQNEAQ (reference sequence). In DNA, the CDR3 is TGTGCCAGCAGTCAAGGGACAGTTTCGGGTGCTTTCTTT. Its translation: CASSQGTVSGAFF. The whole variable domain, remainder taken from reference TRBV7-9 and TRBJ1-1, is DTGVSQNPRHKITKRGQNVTFRCDPISEHNRLYWYRQTLGQGPEFLTYFQNEAQLEKSRLLSDRFSAERPKGSFSTLEIQRTEQGDSAMYLCASSQGTVSGAFFGQGTRLTVV.

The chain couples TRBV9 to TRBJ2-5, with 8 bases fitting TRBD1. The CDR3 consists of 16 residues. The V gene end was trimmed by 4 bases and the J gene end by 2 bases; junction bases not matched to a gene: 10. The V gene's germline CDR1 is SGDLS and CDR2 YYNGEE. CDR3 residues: CASSPRGDRGQETQYF. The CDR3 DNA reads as TGTGCCAGCAGCCCCCGCGGCGACAGGGGACAAGAGACCCAGTACTTC.

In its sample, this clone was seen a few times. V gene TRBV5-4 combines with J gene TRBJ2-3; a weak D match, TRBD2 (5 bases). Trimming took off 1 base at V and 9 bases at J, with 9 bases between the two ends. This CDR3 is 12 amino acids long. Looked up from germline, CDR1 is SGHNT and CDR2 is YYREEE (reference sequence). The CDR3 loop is CASSLPTGTQYF. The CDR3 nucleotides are TGTGCCAGCAGCTTGCCCACGGGGACGCAGTATTTT.

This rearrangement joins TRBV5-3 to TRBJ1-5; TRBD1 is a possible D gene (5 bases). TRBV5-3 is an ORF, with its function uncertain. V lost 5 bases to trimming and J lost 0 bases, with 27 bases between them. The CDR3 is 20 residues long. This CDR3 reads CARSNKVSGRIPNSNQPQHF. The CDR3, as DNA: TGTGCCAGAAGTAATAAGGTATCGGGACGGATTCCAAATAGCAATCAGCCCCAGCATTTT.

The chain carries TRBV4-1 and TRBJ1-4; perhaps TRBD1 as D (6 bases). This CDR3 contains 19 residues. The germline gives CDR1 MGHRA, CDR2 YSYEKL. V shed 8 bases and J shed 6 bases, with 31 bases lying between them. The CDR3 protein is CASQPRRGGVFRVDEKLFF. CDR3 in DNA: TGCGCCAGCCAGCCAAGAAGGGGGGGCGTATTCCGGGTGGATGAAAAACTGTTTTTT.

CDR3 DNA sequence: TGCAGCGTCGCACGGCCAGGGCTCCTCTATGGCTACACCTTC. This gives the protein CSVARPGLLYGYTF. The chain has TRBV29-1 and TRBJ1-2; TRBD1 might be the D (5 bases). The CDR3 is 14 amino acids. Looked up from germline, CDR1 is SQVTM and CDR2 is ANQGSEA. Trimming took off 6 bases at V and 4 bases at J, with 18 bases between the two ends.

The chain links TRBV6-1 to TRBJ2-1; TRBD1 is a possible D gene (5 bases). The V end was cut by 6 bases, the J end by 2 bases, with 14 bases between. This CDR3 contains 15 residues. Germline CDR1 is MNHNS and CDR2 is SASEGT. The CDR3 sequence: CASRESTGTYNEQFF. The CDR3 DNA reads TGTGCCAGCAGAGAAAGTACAGGAACCTACAATGAGCAGTTCTTC.